What follows are 8 T cell receptor beta chains derived from one specimen sequenced in a study of cytomegalovirus exposure and HLA in healthy donors. The PCR was carried out with 60 Vbeta primers and 13 Jbeta primers. Produced via immunoSEQ multiplex PCR; TCRdb's table is partial and in-frame only. The profile covers some 91,000 clones, with roughly 75% appearing a single time and around 0.76% taken by the ten largest. The sample taken for sequencing was PBMCs. Receptors originate from a woman aged 55-70 years in good health and CMV-seronegative.

The chain carries TRBV27 and TRBJ1-2; TRBD1 aligns across 7 bases. Germline CDR1 is MNHEY and CDR2 is SMNVEV (reference sequence). The CDR3 consists of 14 residues. Trimming cost V 4 bases and J 7 bases; bases outside gene matches: 9. The DNA of the CDR3 is TGTGCCAGCAGTTCCCGGGACAGTAATTTTGGCTACACCTTC. Its protein product is CASSSRDSNFGYTF.

V is TRBV29-1 and J is TRBJ2-2; TRBD1 might be the D (6 bases). The CDR3 is 15 residues long. Germline CDR1 reads SQVTM; CDR2 reads ANQGSEA. The V end lost 2 bases, the J end lost 2 bases, and 12 bases lay between the germline ends. CDR3 protein: CSVECEGDNTGELFF. CDR3 coding DNA: TGCAGCGTTGAATGTGAGGGGGATAACACCGGGGAGCTGTTTTTT.

The chain uses TRBV19 and TRBJ1-2; 7 nucleotides agree with TRBD1. CDR3 length: 13 residues. The V segment lost 9 bases and the J segment 2 bases; nucleotides outside the gene matches: 6. Germline assignment: CDR1 LNHDA and CDR2 SQIVND (reference sequence). CDR3 sequence: CASFDRVNYGYTF. For the CDR3, the DNA is TGTGCCAGCTTTGACAGGGTAAACTATGGCTACACCTTC.

V gene TRBV7-9 combines with J gene TRBJ1-3; D may be TRBD1 (6 bases). Trimming pared 5 bases from V and 4 bases from J, leaving 21 bases between. This CDR3 region has 17 residues. Germline V gene sequence: CDR1 SEHNR, CDR2 FQNEAQ (reference sequence). CDR3 protein: CASSPTRQVQGGNTIYF. DNA for the CDR3: TGTGCCAGCAGCCCAACCCGACAGGTCCAGGGAGGAAACACCATATATTTT.

J is TRBJ1-2 and V is TRBV5-1; a possible D gene is TRBD1 (5 bases). Germline values: CDR1 SGHRS, CDR2 YFSETQ. The CDR3 spans 14 residues. V lost 4 bases, J lost 3 bases, and 13 bases lay in between. CDR3 DNA: TGCGCCAGCAGCCAACTCGGGGGGGACTATGGCTACACCTTC. Amino acid sequence: CASSQLGGDYGYTF.

This clone has only a few counts. The chain combines TRBV5-1 with TRBJ1-5, with a possible D match to TRBD1 (5 bases). Germline V lookup: CDR1 SGHRS, CDR2 YFSETQ. This CDR3 comprises 14 residues. V lost 5 bases and J 2 bases, leaving 11 bases between the germline ends. The CDR3 sequence is CASSDSGGNQPQHF. The CDR3 coding sequence is TGCGCCAGCAGTGACAGTGGTGGCAATCAGCCCCAGCATTTT.

The V call is TRBV6-1, the J call TRBJ2-2; possible D gene TRBD1, 6 bases. CDR3 length: 15 residues. Germline V gene lookup returns CDR1 MNHNS and CDR2 SASEGT. Between the trimmed V and J ends, which lost 6 bases and 0 bases, there was a span of 11 bases. The CDR3 is CASRARDTNTGELFF. The CDR3 coding sequence is TGTGCCAGCAGAGCCCGGGACACGAACACCGGGGAGCTGTTTTTT.

This chain links TRBV28 with TRBJ2-7; a weak D match, TRBD2 (5 bases). Germline V CDR1 and CDR2: MDHEN, SYDVKM. The CDR3 runs 14 residues. Between the trimmed V and J ends, which lost 8 bases and 0 bases, there was a span of 14 bases. CDR3 sequence: CASPGPGSSYEQYF. The CDR3 coding sequence is TGTGCCAGCCCCGGGCCGGGGTCCTCCTACGAGCAGTACTTC.